A selection of T cell receptor beta chains follows, all from one sample in a study of CD8+CD57+ T cells in acquired aplastic anemia. TCRdb reprocessed the reads via MiXCR and lists one record per CDR3 protein. This repertoire shows around 500,000 distinct CDR3 sequences, less than 35% found once; its top ten account for less than 0.85%. Sequencing was done on a sample of sorted CD4+, CD8+, or CD8+CD57+ T cells (not recorded which) from PBMCs. These receptors all come from a human donor with aplastic anemia. Both conserved end residues are part of each CDR3. Each record gives: D gene, J gene, V gene, clone size, CDR3 DNA, CDR3 protein. A D gene is named only where the DNA matches it firmly. Clone size, where shown, is once, few, many, or a class for clones that have expanded.

TRBD1	TRBJ1-2	TRBV6-1	.	TGTGCCAGCACTCTACAGGGGGCAGAAAACTATGGCTACACCTTC	CASTLQGAENYGYTF
.	TRBJ2-7	TRBV10-2	many	TGCGCCAGCACCCCTGACTATTACGAGCAGTACTTC	CASTPDYYEQYF
.	TRBJ1-5	TRBV5-8	few	TGTGCCAGCAGCTCCGAGGATCAGCCCCAGCATTTT	CASSSEDQPQHF
TRBD2	TRBJ2-1	TRBV20-1	.	TGCAGTGCTAGGTCGCTAGCGGGAGCGGGTGAGCAGTTCTTC	CSARSLAGAGEQFF
.	TRBJ2-6	TRBV25-1	many	TGTGCCAGCAGCGCCCGGGAATCTGGGGCCAACGTCCTGACTTTC	CASSARESGANVLTF
.	TRBJ2-2	TRBV19	many	TGTGCCAGTAGTAACTATGGAGCGGGCATCGGGGAGCTGTTTTTT	CASSNYGAGIGELFF
TRBD1	TRBJ1-2	TRBV2	.	TGTGCCAGCAGTTTGGGACAGAGTGGCTACACCTTC	CASSLGQSGYTF
TRBD1	TRBJ1-2	TRBV25-1	.	TGTGCCAGCAGTGTACAGGGGGTCTCTGGCTACACCTTC	CASSVQGVSGYTF
TRBD1	TRBJ2-7	TRBV5-5	.	TGTGCCAGCAGCCCTGAATACACAGGGGCCCACGAGCAGTACTTC	CASSPEYTGAHEQYF
.	TRBJ1-1	TRBV29-1	many	TGCAGCGTTGAAAGTCAGGGTGAGAGGGAGGCTTTCTTT	CSVESQGEREAFF
TRBD2	TRBJ2-1	TRBV9	.	TGTGCCAGCAGCGAAGGGACTAGCGGGAGCAATGAGCAGTTCTTC	CASSEGTSGSNEQFF
.	TRBJ1-5	TRBV2	once	TGTGCCAGCAGTGCACAGGGTTTGTGGCCCCAGCATTTT	CASSAQGLWPQHF
.	TRBJ2-1	TRBV20-1	few	TGCAGTGCTAGGCAGACGACCTCCTACAATGAGCAGTTCTTC	CSARQTTSYNEQFF
.	TRBJ2-3	TRBV11-3	.	TGTGCCAGCAGCTTGGGTCGCGCAGATACGCAGTATTTT	CASSLGRADTQYF
.	TRBJ2-2	TRBV10-2	many	TGCGCCAGCAGTGTCGTCAGAAACACCGGGGAGCTGTTTTTT	CASSVVRNTGELFF
.	TRBJ1-1	TRBV30	.	TGTGCCTGGAGACAGGTAGAAGCTTTCTTT	CAWRQVEAFF
.	TRBJ2-7	TRBV4-1	many	TGCGCCAGCAGCCAAGATGGGACAAACCACGAGCAGTACTTC	CASSQDGTNHEQYF
.	TRBJ1-3	TRBV6-1	few	TGTGCCAGCAGGGGGACCTCGAGCTCTGGAAACACCATATATTTT	CASRGTSSSGNTIYF
TRBD2	TRBJ2-7	TRBV19	.	TGTGCCAGCAGGTTCAGCGGGAGTAACGAGCAGTACTTC	CASRFSGSNEQYF
.	TRBJ2-7	TRBV5-1	.	TGCGCCAGCAGCTTATCGGCCCCGGGGGGCCGATACGAGCAGTACTTC	CASSLSAPGGRYEQYF
.	TRBJ1-1	TRBV12-3/TRBV12-4	.	TGTGCCAGCAGTTCAGACTTACGGAACACTGAAGCTTTCTTT	CASSSDLRNTEAFF
.	TRBJ2-7	TRBV5-4	.	TGTGCCAGCAGCTTAACAGGGATGGGGTCAGACAATTACGAGCAGTACTTC	CASSLTGMGSDNYEQYF
TRBD2	TRBJ2-1	TRBV29-1	many	TGCAGCGTTGCCCAGCGGGGCCTGGGGAATGAGCAGTTCTTC	CSVAQRGLGNEQFF